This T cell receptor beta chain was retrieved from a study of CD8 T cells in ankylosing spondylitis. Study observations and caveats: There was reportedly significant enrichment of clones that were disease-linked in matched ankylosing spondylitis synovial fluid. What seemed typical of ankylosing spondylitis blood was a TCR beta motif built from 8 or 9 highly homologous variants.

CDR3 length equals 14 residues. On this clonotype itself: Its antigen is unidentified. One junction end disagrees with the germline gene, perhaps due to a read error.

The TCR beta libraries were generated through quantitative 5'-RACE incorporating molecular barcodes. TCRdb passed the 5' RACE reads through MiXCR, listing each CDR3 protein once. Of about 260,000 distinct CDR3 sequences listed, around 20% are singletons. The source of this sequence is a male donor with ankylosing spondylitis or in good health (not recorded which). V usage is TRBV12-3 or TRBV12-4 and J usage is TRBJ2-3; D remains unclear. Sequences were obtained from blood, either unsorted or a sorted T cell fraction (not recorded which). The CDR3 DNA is TGTGACAGCAGTGGCTCGTCAGCGCCAGATACGCAGTATTTT. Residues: CDSSGSSAPDTQYF.